The sequence of this T cell receptor (beta chain) was determined in a study of blood T cell repertoires in COVID-19. Study overall: The United States, Italy and Spain provided the acute and convalescent COVID-19 samples. Nucleic acid was either cDNA or gDNA, and it came from T cells, B-cell-depleted T cells, or PBMCs.

Source study methods: Amplification of reference gene primers provided the estimated nucleated cell counts. Profiling relied on immunoSEQ multiplex PCR, and the TCRdb table lists in-frame clones only, not all of them. V, J and clone size derive from that table, while D and trimming were established from the DNA sequence. This table has about 100,000 clones, 88% appearing once. With V trimmed by 7 bases and J by 1 base, 10 bases remained unmatched. The CDR3 is 15 amino acids. CDR1 and CDR2 from the germline V gene are SGHRS and YFSETQ. The sample taken for sequencing was peripheral blood. The receptor was isolated from a human donor in a cohort sampled during active COVID-19. This chain links TRBV5-1 with TRBJ2-7, with TRBD2 matching over 8 bases. The CDR3, as DNA: TGCGCCAGCGCCGGTAGCGGGACCAATTCCTACGAGCAGTACTTC. It is translated as CASAGSGTNSYEQYF.